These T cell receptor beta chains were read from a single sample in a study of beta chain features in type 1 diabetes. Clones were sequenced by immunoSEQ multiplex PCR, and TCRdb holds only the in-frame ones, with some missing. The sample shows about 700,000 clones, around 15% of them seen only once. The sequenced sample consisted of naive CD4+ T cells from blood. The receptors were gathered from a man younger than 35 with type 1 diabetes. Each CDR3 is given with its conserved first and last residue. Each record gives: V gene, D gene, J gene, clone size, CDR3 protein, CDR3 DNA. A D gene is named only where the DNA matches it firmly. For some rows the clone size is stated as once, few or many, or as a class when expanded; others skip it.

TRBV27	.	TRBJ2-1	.	CASSLSRLNEQFF	TGTGCCAGCAGTTTATCCAGGCTCAATGAGCAGTTCTTC
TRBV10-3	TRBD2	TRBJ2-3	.	CAISESETGGLTDTQYF	TGTGCCATCAGTGAGTCGGAAACGGGGGGTCTCACAGATACGCAGTATTTT
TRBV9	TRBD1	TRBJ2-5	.	CASSVTGGLWETQYF	TGTGCCAGCAGCGTAACAGGGGGCTTATGGGAGACCCAGTACTTC
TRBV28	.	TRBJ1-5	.	CASSFGLGSHGEPQHF	TGTGCCAGCAGTTTCGGGTTGGGGTCCCATGGGGAGCCCCAGCATTTT
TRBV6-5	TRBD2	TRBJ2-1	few	CASSYLASGGRNEQFF	TGTGCCAGCAGTTACTTGGCTAGCGGGGGCCGCAATGAGCAGTTCTTC
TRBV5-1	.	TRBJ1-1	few	CASSLLRGDTEAFF	TGCGCCAGCAGCTTGTTAAGGGGCGACACTGAAGCTTTCTTT
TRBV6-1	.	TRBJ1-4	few	CASSEERTNEKLFF	TGTGCCAGCAGTGAGGAGAGGACTAATGAAAAACTGTTTTTT
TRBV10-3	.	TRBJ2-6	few	CAISTEPLSGANVLTF	TGTGCCATCTCGACGGAGCCCCTCTCTGGGGCCAACGTCCTGACTTTC
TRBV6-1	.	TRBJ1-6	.	CASSVTAINSPLHF	TGTGCCAGCAGTGTGACAGCTATTAATTCACCCCTCCACTTT
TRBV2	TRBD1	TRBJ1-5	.	CASRGQISNQPQHF	TGTGCCAGCAGGGGACAGATTAGCAATCAGCCCCAGCATTTT
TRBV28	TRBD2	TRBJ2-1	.	CASTLASGVIDEQFF	TGTGCCAGCACCCTAGCTAGCGGGGTAATAGATGAGCAGTTCTTC
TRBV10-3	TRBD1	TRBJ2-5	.	CAISAGTGGKTQYF	TGTGCCATCAGCGCCGGGACAGGGGGAAAGACCCAGTACTTC
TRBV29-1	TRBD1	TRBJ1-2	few	CSVGTENNYGYTF	TGCAGCGTAGGGACAGAAAATAACTATGGCTACACCTTC
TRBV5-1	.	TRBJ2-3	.	CASSLAADTQYF	TGCGCCAGCAGCCTGGCCGCAGATACGCAGTATTTT
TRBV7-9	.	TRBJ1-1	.	CASSLGPLGAFF	TGTGCCAGCAGCTTAGGCCCCCTTGGGGCTTTCTTT
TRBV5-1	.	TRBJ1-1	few	CASSPVQYAEAFF	TGCGCCAGCAGCCCGGTTCAGTACGCTGAAGCTTTCTTT
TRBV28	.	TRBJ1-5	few	CASSSGFYSNQPQHF	TGTGCCAGCAGTTCGGGATTCTATAGCAATCAGCCCCAGCATTTT
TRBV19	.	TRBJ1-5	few	CASTEDQRRQPQHF	TGTGCCAGTACCGAGGATCAACGACGGCAGCCCCAGCATTTT
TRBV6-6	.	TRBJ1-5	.	CAGTTDSNQPQHF	TGTGCCGGAACCACAGATAGCAATCAGCCCCAGCATTTT
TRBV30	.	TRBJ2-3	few	CAWSLGGSTDTQYF	TGTGCCTGGAGTTTGGGGGGTAGCACAGATACGCAGTATTTT
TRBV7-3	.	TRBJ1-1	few	CASSLQFNTEAFF	TGTGCCAGCAGCTTGCAATTTAACACTGAAGCTTTCTTT
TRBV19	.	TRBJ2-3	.	CASRGLFTDTQYF	TGTGCCAGTAGAGGACTATTCACAGATACGCAGTATTTT
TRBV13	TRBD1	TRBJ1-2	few	CASSFRTGNYGYTF	TGTGCCAGCAGCTTCAGGACAGGAAACTATGGCTACACCTTC
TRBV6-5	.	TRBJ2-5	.	CASSLVRGVETQYF	TGTGCCAGCAGCCTCGTGAGGGGAGTAGAGACCCAGTACTTC
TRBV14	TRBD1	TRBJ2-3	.	CASSQERTGGLDTQYF	TGTGCCAGCAGCCAAGAAAGGACAGGGGGCCTGGATACGCAGTATTTT